These T cell receptor beta chains were read from a single sample in a study of cytomegalovirus exposure and HLA in healthy donors. Libraries were prepared by immunoSEQ multiplex PCR; TCRdb keeps only in-frame clonotypes and omits some of them. The repertoire holds some 120,000 clones, around 62% seen once, with just under 9.5% in the top ten. The sequencing sample was made of PBMCs. These receptors all stem from a woman in her forties in good health and CMV-seropositive. Each CDR3 is given with its conserved first and last residue. Fields, in order: clone size, V gene, D gene, J gene, CDR3 DNA, CDR3 protein. D genes are given only for firm matches. A row's size may be missing; if present it is once, few, many or a size class.

>.|TRBV5-5|.|TRBJ1-2
TGTGCCAGCAGCTTGGATTTCGGCGGAGGCTATGGCTACACCTTC
CASSLDFGGGYGYTF
>.|TRBV6-5|.|TRBJ2-7
TGTGCCAGCAGTTACCTGCCCTCTCCCTACGAGCAGTACTTC
CASSYLPSPYEQYF
>once|TRBV27|TRBD1|TRBJ2-1
TGTGCCAGCAGTCGAGCCGCAGGGGGCGGCTACAATGAGCAGTTCTTC
CASSRAAGGGYNEQFF
>.|TRBV27|TRBD1|TRBJ1-6
TGTGCCAGCGGGGGAGGGACAGGGGTCAATTCACCCCTCCACTTT
CASGGGTGVNSPLHF
>.|TRBV14|.|TRBJ2-1
TGTGCCAGCAGCCATTTACTTCTCAATGAGCAGTTCTTC
CASSHLLLNEQFF
>.|TRBV5-4|.|TRBJ2-1
TGTGCCAGCAGCTTGACAGGGAGCTCCTACAATGAGCAGTTCTTC
CASSLTGSSYNEQFF
>.|TRBV28|.|TRBJ1-1
TGTGCCAGCAAGAGGTACACTGAAGCTTTCTTT
CASKRYTEAFF
>few|TRBV7-9|.|TRBJ2-3
TGTGCCAGCAGCCCCCCCCGGAGGTGGGGCACAGATACGCAGTATTTT
CASSPPRRWGTDTQYF
>.|TRBV28|.|TRBJ1-1
TGTGCCAGCAGTTTAAGGGGCAGGGGATGGGCTGAAGCTTTCTTT
CASSLRGRGWAEAFF
>.|TRBV9|.|TRBJ2-1
TGTGCCAGCAGCCCCCTGGGGGGTCCTACTTACAATGAGCAGTTCTTC
CASSPLGGPTYNEQFF
>.|TRBV28|TRBD2|TRBJ2-7
TGTGCCAGCACTCCCGGGACTAGCGGGAGTAGGCTTGCCTACGAGCAGTACTTC
CASTPGTSGSRLAYEQYF
>.|TRBV27|.|TRBJ1-1
TGTGCCAGCAGTTTAGGGGTGGGACAAGGTGAAGCTTTCTTT
CASSLGVGQGEAFF
>.|TRBV14|.|TRBJ2-5
TGTGCCAGCAATATCAACACCCAAGAGACCCAGTACTTC
CASNINTQETQYF
>once|TRBV5-1|.|TRBJ1-4
TGCGCCAGCAGCTTGGGCAACGGACAGCCTAATGAAAAACTGTTTTTT
CASSLGNGQPNEKLFF
>.|TRBV6-5|.|TRBJ1-2
TGTGCCAGCAGGATCACAGGGAACTATGGCTACACCTTC
CASRITGNYGYTF
>.|TRBV11-1|.|TRBJ2-1
TGTGCCAGCAGCTTTAGAAGCGGTGAGCAGTTCTTC
CASSFRSGEQFF
>.|TRBV18|.|TRBJ1-1
TGTGCCAGCTCACCCCCAGGTCGGGGGGACACTGAAGCTTTCTTT
CASSPPGRGDTEAFF
>.|TRBV5-5|.|TRBJ2-7
TGTGCCAGCAGCTTGGCCCCGTCCAGTAACTACGAGCAGTACTTC
CASSLAPSSNYEQYF
>.|TRBV11-1|TRBD1|TRBJ2-5
TGTGCCAGCAGCCACCGACAGGGTCGCGAGACCCAGTACTTC
CASSHRQGRETQYF
>.|TRBV5-1|.|TRBJ1-1
TGCGCCAGCAGCTTGGGACAGGAGAACACTGAAGCTTTCTTT
CASSLGQENTEAFF
>.|TRBV9|.|TRBJ1-6
TGTGCCAGCAGCGTCTCCAGGGATAATTCACCCCTCCACTTT
CASSVSRDNSPLHF
>.|TRBV5-4|TRBD2|TRBJ2-3
TGTGCCAGCATCCTAGCGGGAGGGAGCACAGATACGCAGTATTTT
CASILAGGSTDTQYF
>.|TRBV7-9|TRBD1|TRBJ2-7
TGTGCCAGCAGCCACCCCGACAGGGGTCACGAGCAGTACTTC
CASSHPDRGHEQYF
>once|TRBV4-2|TRBD2|TRBJ2-1
TGTGCCAGCAGCCACAAGGGACTAGCGGGAGGGAGCTCCTACAATGAGCAGTTCTTC
CASSHKGLAGGSSYNEQFF
>.|TRBV28|TRBD2|TRBJ2-7
TGTGCCAGCAGTTCCCTCCCCGCGGGGGACCCCGAGCAGTACTTC
CASSSLPAGDPEQYF
>.|TRBV28|TRBD2|TRBJ2-1
TGTGCCAGCAGTGAAATGGGGTTATTGGGCGGGAGCCCCAATGAGCAGTTCTTC
CASSEMGLLGGSPNEQFF
>medium-sized|TRBV5-6|TRBD1|TRBJ1-1
TGTGCCAGCAGCTTGGTGGGACAGGCGAGTACTGAAGCTTTCTTT
CASSLVGQASTEAFF
>.|TRBV19|TRBD2|TRBJ2-7
TGTGCCAGTAGTCCGGGACTAGCGGGTTACGAGCAGTACTTC
CASSPGLAGYEQYF
>.|TRBV10-3|TRBD1|TRBJ2-7
TGTGCCATCAGTGGTTCTCACTCCCCTGGGGACAGGGCCTATGAGCAGTACTTC
CAISGSHSPGDRAYEQYF
>.|TRBV7-2|TRBD1|TRBJ1-2
TGTGCCAGCAGCTTAAGAACAGGGGGCGTAGGTGGCTACACCTTC
CASSLRTGGVGGYTF
>few|TRBV27|.|TRBJ2-7
TGTGCCAGCAGTTTATCCGGGGGGCTGGGATACGAGCAGTACTTC
CASSLSGGLGYEQYF
>.|TRBV5-1|TRBD1|TRBJ2-7
TGCGCCAGCAGCACTGGACAGGAGCTAGCCTACGAGCAGTACTTC
CASSTGQELAYEQYF
>.|TRBV6-6|TRBD1|TRBJ1-4
TGTGCCAGCAGTTACTCGAACAGGGGGAATGAAAAACTGTTTTTT
CASSYSNRGNEKLFF
>.|TRBV19|TRBD2|TRBJ2-7
TGTGCCAGTAGTTTGGCGGGAGGGCCTTCCTACGAGCAGTACTTC
CASSLAGGPSYEQYF
>few|TRBV27|.|TRBJ1-5
TGTGCCAGCAGTTTTAGGGGTCAGCCCCAGCATTTT
CASSFRGQPQHF
>.|TRBV6-5|.|TRBJ2-7
TGTGCCAGCAGTTACCGGGAAGCCTACGAGCAGTACTTC
CASSYREAYEQYF
>.|TRBV2|.|TRBJ2-1
TGTGCCAGCAGTGAATTGGGGAGGCCGGTTGATGAGCAGTTCTTC
CASSELGRPVDEQFF
>few|TRBV19|.|TRBJ2-1
TGTGCCAGTAGTAATCAGGGGTACGGCTACAATGAGCAGTTCTTC
CASSNQGYGYNEQFF
>.|TRBV10-3|.|TRBJ1-1
TGTGCCATCGAAGCAAACCAGAACACTGAAGCTTTCTTT
CAIEANQNTEAFF
>few|TRBV5-4|.|TRBJ1-4
TGTGCCAGCAGCTTTGAGGGGAGGGGTGAAAAACTGTTTTTT
CASSFEGRGEKLFF
>.|TRBV27|TRBD1|TRBJ2-2
TGTGCCAGCAGCCCAAGGCGGCAGGGGGCAAACACCGGGGAGCTGTTTTTT
CASSPRRQGANTGELFF
>.|TRBV2|TRBD1|TRBJ1-5
TGTGCCAGCAGAGAAAGGACAGGGAACCAGCCCCAGCATTTT
CASRERTGNQPQHF
>.|TRBV18|.|TRBJ1-2
TGTGCCAGCTCACATACAGATGGCGCGCGTGGCTACACCTTC
CASSHTDGARGYTF
>.|TRBV19|TRBD2|TRBJ2-7
TGTGCCAGCAGACTAGCGGGAGGGAGTGAGCAGTACTTC
CASRLAGGSEQYF
>.|TRBV5-5|TRBD2|TRBJ2-6
TGTGCCAGCAGCTTGGCTGCGGGAGTATATGGGGCCAACGTCCTGACTTTC
CASSLAAGVYGANVLTF
>.|TRBV5-1|.|TRBJ1-6
TGCGCCAGCAGCTCTGCCAGGGACACTTTTTCACCCCTCCACTTT
CASSSARDTFSPLHF
>few|TRBV14|.|TRBJ1-4
TGTGCCAGCAGCCAAGTCATCGGCGGAGGTGTACTGTTTTTT
CASSQVIGGGVLFF
>once|TRBV6-5|.|TRBJ1-1
TGTGCCAGCAGTGTAGGAGGGGAGATGAACACTGAAGCTTTCTTT
CASSVGGEMNTEAFF
>.|TRBV7-2|.|TRBJ2-1
TGTGCCAGCAGCTTAGCTAGCGCTTCCTACAATGAGCAGTTCTTC
CASSLASASYNEQFF
>.|TRBV5-1|TRBD2|TRBJ2-1
TGCGCCAGCAGCCCTGGTGACGCCAGCGGGAGGGATGAGCAGTTCTTC
CASSPGDASGRDEQFF
>once|TRBV14|.|TRBJ1-2
TGTGCCAGCAGCCAGGGGGCCCGTAACTATGGCTACACCTTC
CASSQGARNYGYTF
>.|TRBV28|.|TRBJ2-5
TGTGCCAGCAGTCTTAGGAGGAGGGGGCGCGGGGAGACCCAGTACTTC
CASSLRRRGRGETQYF
>.|TRBV5-4|TRBD2|TRBJ2-7
TGTGCCAGCAGCTTGGATAGCGGGAGCCGGGAGCAGTACTTC
CASSLDSGSREQYF
>.|TRBV19|TRBD2|TRBJ2-2
TGTGCCAGTAGTAGTCTGACTAGCGGGAAGGGTCTCGGGGAGCTGTTTTTT
CASSSLTSGKGLGELFF
>once|TRBV5-6|.|TRBJ1-4
TGTGCCAGCAGCTTTCCTCGGGGGACTAATGAAAAACTGTTTTTT
CASSFPRGTNEKLFF
>.|TRBV7-9|TRBD1|TRBJ2-2
TGTGCCAGCAGCCCGCGGACAGGGGAGAACACCGGGGAGCTGTTTTTT
CASSPRTGENTGELFF
>.|TRBV2|TRBD2|TRBJ2-5
TGTGCCACCACTGGCCCGAGCGGGAGGGCCGGGGAGACCCAGTACTTC
CATTGPSGRAGETQYF
>.|TRBV27|.|TRBJ2-2
TGTGCCAGCAGTCAATTTCGGGGCACCGGGGAGCTGTTTTTT
CASSQFRGTGELFF
>few|TRBV28|.|TRBJ1-2
TGTGCCAGCAGTTTAGGGGGGAGGAGAGGCCTCGGCTACACCTTC
CASSLGGRRGLGYTF
>.|TRBV4-2|.|TRBJ2-2
TGTGCCAGCAGCCATGGATCGGGGTTTGCCGGGGAGCTGTTTTTT
CASSHGSGFAGELFF